The text below deals with one TCR beta chain. No antigen is known for it. Sequence at one end of the junction differs from germline and may be a read error. Germline values: CDR1 SGDLS, CDR2 YYNGEE. CDR3 length equals 16 residues. This record comes from a study of T-cell reconstitution after alpha-beta-depleted transplantation in children. General observations from the study: In patients about two months after transplant, alpha-beta T cells reportedly arose from several hundred expanded graft clones.

Unique molecular identifiers were used to barcode this TCRbeta library. Via MiXCR, TCRdb re-called the PCR reads, giving one row per CDR3 protein. The sample lists hundreds of thousands of distinct CDR3 sequences; 20% to 25% were seen once. The source is a boy younger than two who had a stem cell transplant for acute myeloid leukemia, so the T cells may come from the graft donor. The rearrangement joins TRBV9 to TRBJ2-5; D call uncertain. This material consisted of PBMCs, mostly from graft donor cells, taken 360 days after TCRalphabeta/CD19-depleted stem cell transplant. In DNA, the CDR3 is TGTGCCAGCAGCCCCGCGGAAGGGCATACCTACGAGAGCCAGTACTTC. Its protein product is CASSPAEGHTYESQYF.